A single sample gave rise to the 11 T cell receptor beta chains below, sequenced in a study of OX40 agonist ivuxolimab in advanced cancers. TCRdb keeps only in-frame clones here, not all; method: immunoSEQ multiplex PCR. The table has 35,000 to 50,000 clones, about 82% seen once. This material consisted of CD4+ or CD8+ T cells sorted from blood, taken in a trial of the OX40 agonist ivuxolimab. These receptors originate from an adult with an advanced solid tumor such as melanoma, head and neck, liver or kidney cancer.

The V gene is TRBV4-1, the J gene TRBJ1-2; possibly TRBD1 for D (5 bases). The V gene's germline CDR1 is MGHRA and CDR2 YSYEKL. The CDR3 is 19 amino acids. Trimming cost V 0 bases and J 0 bases, with 20 bases left between them. The CDR3 loop reads CASSQEAGGRTPANYGYTF. CDR3 DNA: TGCGCCAGCAGCCAAGAGGCTGGAGGACGGACACCAGCTAACTATGGCTACACCTTC.

This chain joins TRBV4-1 and TRBJ2-7; TRBD2 agrees at 7 bases. Unmatched junction bases numbered 13, after V lost 4 bases and J lost 4 bases. The V gene's germline CDR1 is MGHRA and CDR2 YSYEKL. The CDR3 has 16 residues. In DNA form, the CDR3 reads TGCGCCAGCAGCCCACCCCCGGGGGGAGTAGGATACGAGCAGTACTTC. It codes for CASSPPPGGVGYEQYF.

This chain uses TRBV4-1 with TRBJ2-3; TRBD1 matches at 7 bases. The CDR3 is 17 amino acids. V dropped 4 bases and J dropped 3; count of bases not matched to a gene: 13. Germline CDR1 reads MGHRA; CDR2 reads YSYEKL. The CDR3 DNA sequence: TGCGCCAGCAGCCTCAAGCTCCTGGACAGGAAAACAGATACGCAGTATTTT. Translation: CASSLKLLDRKTDTQYF.

This chain connects TRBV4-3 to TRBJ1-5; possibly TRBD1 for D (5 bases). Trimming stripped 0 bases from V and 3 bases from J, with 9 bases between. The CDR3 extends over 15 amino acids. In germline, CDR1 is LGHNA, CDR2 YSLEER. The CDR3 sequence is CASSQDGGVNQPQHF. The CDR3 nucleotides are TGCGCCAGCAGCCAAGATGGGGGGGTCAATCAGCCCCAGCATTTT.

A remark on this clone: In the same sample, other DNA sequences code for this CDR3. The rearrangement uses TRBV7-2 and TRBJ2-3; 8 bases agree with TRBD1. The CDR3 contains 15 residues. V lost 5 bases, J lost 0 bases, and 4 bases stayed unmatched. The V gene's germline CDR1 is SGHTA and CDR2 FQGNSA. In nucleotides, the CDR3 is TGTGCCAGCAGCCTCGGACAGGGAAGCACAGATACGCAGTATTTT. It codes for CASSLGQGSTDTQYF.

The rearrangement joins TRBV5-1 to TRBJ1-1; D unresolved. Trimming shortened V by 2 bases and J by 1 base, and 6 bases separated the two germline ends. The CDR3 is made up of 13 amino acids. From germline, CDR1 is SGHRS and CDR2 YFSETQ. The CDR3 DNA follows: TGCGCCAGCAGCTTCGACGGGAACACTGAAGCTTTCTTT. Translating gives CASSFDGNTEAFF.

The gene calls are TRBV10-3 and TRBJ2-7, with D possibly matching TRBD2 (5 bases). This CDR3 has 14 amino acids. Germline lookup yields CDR1 ENHRY and CDR2 SYGVKD. V was trimmed by 5 bases and J by 2 bases, leaving 13 bases between them. The CDR3 DNA sequence: TGTGCCATCAGTCGGTCGGGGAGCACCTACGAGCAGTACTTC. It specifies CAISRSGSTYEQYF.

The chain has TRBV4-1 and TRBJ2-1, with 7 positions matching TRBD1. The CDR3 is 14 residues long. V shed 1 base and J 6 bases; nucleotides not matched to a gene: 3. From germline, CDR1 is MGHRA and CDR2 YSYEKL. CDR3 bases: TGCGCCAGCAGCCAAGGAGGACAGGTCAATGAGCAGTTCTTC. It specifies CASSQGGQVNEQFF.

This sequence joins TRBV28 and TRBJ1-5; the D is unclear. Germline-derived CDR1 and CDR2 are MDHEN and SYDVKM. The CDR3 contains 12 residues. The V and J ends lost 6 bases and 7 bases respectively, with 10 bases between them. The CDR3 loop reads CASSPPTQPQHF. The CDR3 coding sequence is TGTGCCAGCAGCCCTCCGACACAGCCCCAGCATTTT.

V usage is TRBV9 and J usage is TRBJ1-2; possibly TRBD1 for D (5 bases). The CDR3 runs 14 residues. CDR1 is SGDLS, CDR2 YYNGEE, per germline. Trimming stripped 4 bases from V and 7 bases from J, with 17 bases between. Here the CDR3 reads CASSLQTVWRGYTF. The CDR3 DNA reads TGTGCCAGCAGCCTCCAGACAGTCTGGCGTGGCTACACCTTC.

This CDR3 is CASRKAGGATDTQYF. CDR3 nucleotides: TGTGCCAGCCGAAAGGCAGGGGGGGCCACAGATACGCAGTATTTT. The chain links TRBV2 to TRBJ2-3, with D tentatively TRBD1 or TRBD2 (7 bases each). V was shortened by 8 bases and J by 2 bases, with 17 bases between the two germline ends. Germline CDR1 and CDR2: SNHLY and FYNNEI. This CDR3 has 15 residues.